This T cell receptor (beta chain) emerged from a study of blood T cells in healthy people across ages. Notes on the study in general: More naive CD4+ cells and higher diversity marked long-lived donors relative to aged donors.

PCR was performed a second time for about 7 to 12 cycles using a sample-barcoded 5' primer and a J-beta primer mix. Each cDNA was tagged by a template-switch adaptor containing 12 random nucleotides. MiXCR, run by TCRdb on the 5' RACE reads, gives a single entry per CDR3 protein. The data show roughly 1.5 million distinct CDR3 sequences, 42% seen once. For this clonotype: No antigen is known for it.

CDR1 is ENHRY and CDR2 is SYGVKD in the germline V gene. Trimming took 3 bases from V and 10 from J, leaving 16 bases between them. The CDR3 spans 14 residues. The rearrangement joins TRBV10-3 to TRBJ2-1; D possibly corresponds to TRBD2 (7 bases). The receptor's source is a woman aged 18-35 years in good health. Material: blood. The CDR3 nucleotides read TGTGCCATCAGTGACCCCGGGGGGCCCTACGAGCAGTTCTTC. Translated, it gives CAISDPGGPYEQFF.